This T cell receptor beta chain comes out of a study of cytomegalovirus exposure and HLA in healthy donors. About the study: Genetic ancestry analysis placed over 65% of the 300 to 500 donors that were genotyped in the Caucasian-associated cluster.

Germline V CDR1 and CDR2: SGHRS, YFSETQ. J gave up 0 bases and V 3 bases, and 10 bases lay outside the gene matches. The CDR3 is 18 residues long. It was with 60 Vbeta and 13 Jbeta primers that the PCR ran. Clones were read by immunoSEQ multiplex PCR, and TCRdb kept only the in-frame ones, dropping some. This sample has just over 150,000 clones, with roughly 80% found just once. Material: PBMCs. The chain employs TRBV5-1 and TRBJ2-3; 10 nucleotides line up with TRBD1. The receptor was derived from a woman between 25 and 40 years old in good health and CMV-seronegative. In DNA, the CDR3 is TGCGCCAGCAGCTATGGACAGGGGGTATTCTCTAGCACAGATACGCAGTATTTT. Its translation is CASSYGQGVFSSTDTQYF.